This T cell receptor (beta chain) was profiled in a study of beta chain features in type 1 diabetes. Purity of each sorted population was above 98%. Since all of the isolated RNA was reverse transcribed, expressed TCRB transcripts were what got sequenced. The method was immunoSEQ multiplex PCR; TCRdb's version includes in-frame clones alone and lacks a portion of them. Of about 620,000 clones in the sample, 15% to 18% were seen once. CDR1 and CDR2 from the germline V gene are SGHTA and FQGNSA. This CDR3 comprises 18 residues. Trimming cost V 5 bases and J 1 base; bases outside gene matches: 9. This clone turned up a few times.

This rearrangement joins TRBV7-2 to TRBJ2-3; TRBD2 aligns across 13 bases. Material for sequencing was naive CD4+ T cells from blood. This receptor was obtained from a young man in good health. In DNA form, the CDR3 reads TGTGCCAGCAGCGGGCCGTCGGGACTAGCGGGACGCACAGATACGCAGTATTTT. Amino acids: CASSGPSGLAGRTDTQYF.